The 13 T cell receptor beta chains in this list originate from one sample, sequenced in a study of blood T cell repertoires in COVID-19. Clones were sequenced by immunoSEQ multiplex PCR, and TCRdb holds only the in-frame ones, with some missing. The repertoire holds tens of thousands of clones, with roughly 86% as singletons. Material for sequencing was peripheral blood. The receptors shown here come from a middle-aged man with COVID-19, enrolled during active disease.

The DNA for the CDR3 is TGCGCCAGCAGCCAAGAGAGGGCAGGGGGCGAGCCCTACAATGAGCAGTTCTTC. Translated, it gives CASSQERAGGEPYNEQFF. The gene calls are TRBV4-1 and TRBJ2-1; the match to TRBD1 covers 8 bases. Germline V gives CDR1 MGHRA, CDR2 YSYEKL. V lost 0 bases to trimming and J lost 2 bases; unmatched junction nucleotides: 9. The CDR3 loop spans 18 amino acids.

The J gene is TRBJ2-7, the V gene TRBV9; D possibly corresponds to TRBD2 (5 bases). The germline gives CDR1 SGDLS, CDR2 YYNGEE. V was pared by 0 bases and J by 2 bases, with 9 bases between. The CDR3 length is 14 residues. The CDR3: CASSVGGNAYEQYF. The CDR3 DNA sequence: TGTGCCAGCAGCGTAGGAGGGAACGCCTACGAGCAGTACTTC.

The rearrangement uses TRBV12-3 or TRBV12-4 and TRBJ1-1; 7 nucleotides agree with TRBD1. The CDR3 runs to 13 residues. The V segment lost 4 bases and the J segment 4 bases; nucleotides outside the gene matches: 3. CDR3 sequence (DNA): TGTGCCAGCAGTTACGGGGACAGCACTGAAGCTTTCTTT. This codes for CASSYGDSTEAFF.

The V and J genes are TRBV21-1 and TRBJ1-2; the D call in the table, TRBD1, was not verified against the DNA. TRBV21-1 is labeled a pseudogene. The CDR3 spans 14 residues. CDR3 loop: CASSMGQRLYGYTF. In DNA, the CDR3 is TGTGCCAGCAGCATGGGACAGCGACTGTATGGCTACACCTTC.

The V call is TRBV28, the J call TRBJ1-2; TRBD1 might be the D (6 bases). CDR1 and CDR2 from the germline V gene are MDHEN and SYDVKM. CDR3 length: 15 residues. V shed 5 bases and J shed 4 bases, with 17 bases lying between them. The CDR3 here is CASSVSRTATYGYTF. CDR3 nucleotides: TGTGCCAGCAGTGTAAGCCGGACAGCGACCTATGGCTACACCTTC.

The chain couples TRBV11-2 to TRBJ1-1; TRBD1 is a possible D gene (6 bases). Germline-derived CDR1 and CDR2 are SGHAT and FQNNGV. This CDR3 has 15 residues. V was pared by 1 base and J by 2 bases, with 11 bases between. CDR3 sequence reads: CASSLGATGNTEAFF. CDR3 bases: TGTGCCAGCAGCTTAGGGGCGACAGGAAACACTGAAGCTTTCTTT.

This clone was seen only a few times. The chain joins TRBV28 to TRBJ2-7; 8 bases align to TRBD1. Germline trimming cut 9 bases from V and 4 bases from J; bases unmatched to any gene: 17. CDR1 and CDR2 from the germline V gene are MDHEN and SYDVKM. The CDR3 contains 16 residues. CDR3: CASVLRRGPGVYEQYF. CDR3 in DNA: TGTGCCAGTGTGTTGCGCAGGGGGCCTGGAGTATACGAGCAGTACTTC.

This sequence joins TRBV2 and TRBJ1-2; 7 positions agree with TRBD1. The germline gives CDR1 SNHLY, CDR2 FYNNEI. Losses at the gene ends were 9 bases for V and 4 bases for J; bases not matched to a gene: 5. The CDR3 has 12 residues. Written as DNA, the CDR3 is TGTGCCAGTGCCAGGGACAGCTATGGCTACACCTTC. Translation gives CASARDSYGYTF. The complete variable domain, with remaining parts taken from reference TRBV2 and TRBJ1-2, reads EPEVTQTPSHQVTQMGQEVILRCVPISNHLYFYWYRQILGQKVEFLVSFYNNEISEKSEIFDDQFSVERPDGSNFTLKIRSTKLEDSAMYFCASARDSYGYTFGSGTRLTVV.

The V and J genes are TRBV28 and TRBJ2-3; possible D gene TRBD2, 5 bases. Trimming left V 6 bases short and J 6 bases short, with 10 bases between. Germline V gives CDR1 MDHEN, CDR2 SYDVKM. The CDR3 consists of 12 residues. CDR3 coding DNA: TGTGCCAGCAGACGGGAATTGGATACGCAGTATTTT. Encoded protein: CASRRELDTQYF. Supplemented by reference TRBV28 and TRBJ2-3, the full variable domain reads DVKVTQSSRYLVKRTGEKVFLECVQDMDHENMFWYRQDPGLGLRLIYFSYDVKMKEKGDIPEGYSVSREKKERFSLILESASTNQTSMYLCASRRELDTQYFGPGTRLTVL.

The V and J genes are TRBV28 and TRBJ1-3; D perhaps matches TRBD1 (5 bases). This CDR3 contains 14 residues. Germline CDR1 reads MDHEN; CDR2 reads SYDVKM. The V end lost 8 bases, the J end lost 0 bases, and 11 bases lay between the germline ends. This CDR3 is CASWGVFSGNTIYF. The CDR3 bases are TGTGCCAGCTGGGGGGTTTTCTCTGGAAACACCATATATTTT.

The chain recombines TRBV19 with TRBJ1-6; no reliable D call. The germline CDR1 and CDR2 sequences are LNHDA and SQIVND (reference sequence). V was cut by 6 bases and J by 4 bases, with 10 bases left in between. This CDR3 comprises 14 residues. CDR3 region: CASSPGEYNSPLHF. CDR3 nucleotides: TGTGCCAGTAGCCCGGGAGAATATAATTCACCCCTCCACTTT.

The rearrangement uses TRBV6-5 and TRBJ1-1; a possible D gene is TRBD1 (6 bases). Germline assignment: CDR1 MNHEY and CDR2 SVGAGI. The V gene lost 7 bases and the J gene lost 12 bases, with 21 bases spanning the gap. The CDR3 totals 13 residues. The CDR3: CASNPTGNGRTFF. The CDR3 DNA follows: TGTGCCAGCAACCCTACAGGGAATGGGAGAACTTTCTTT.

The chain joins TRBV3-1 (or the pseudogene TRBV3-2) to TRBJ2-5, with TRBD2 matching 15 bases. Germline-derived CDR1 and CDR2 are LGHDT and YNNKEL (reference sequence). The CDR3 spans 15 residues. V was pared by 7 bases and J by 5 bases, with 5 bases of the junction left unmatched. The CDR3 region has the DNA TGTGCCAGCACGGGACTAGCGGGGGGTGTGGAGACCCAGTACTTC. Its translation is CASTGLAGGVETQYF.